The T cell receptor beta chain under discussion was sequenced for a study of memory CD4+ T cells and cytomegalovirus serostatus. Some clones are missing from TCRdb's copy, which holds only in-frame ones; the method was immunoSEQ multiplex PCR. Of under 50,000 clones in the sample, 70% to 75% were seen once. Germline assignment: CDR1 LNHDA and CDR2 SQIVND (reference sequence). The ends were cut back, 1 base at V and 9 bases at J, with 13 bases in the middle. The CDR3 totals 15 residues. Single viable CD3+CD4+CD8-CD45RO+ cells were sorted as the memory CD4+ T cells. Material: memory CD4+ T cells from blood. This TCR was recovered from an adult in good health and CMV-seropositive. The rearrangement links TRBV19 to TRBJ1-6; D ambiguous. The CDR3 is CASSIGRMVASPLHF. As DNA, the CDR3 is TGTGCCAGTAGTATAGGCCGAATGGTCGCTTCACCCCTCCACTTT.